These 4 T cell receptor beta chains were all obtained from the same sample, sequenced in a study of cytomegalovirus exposure and HLA in healthy donors (dated by TCRdb to 2016 to 2017). Library creation used the immunoSEQ multiplex PCR assay. For the multiplex PCR, a mixture combining 60 forward primers for TCR Vbeta segments and 13 reverse primers for TCR Jbeta segments was used. TCRdb obtained this table from immuneACCESS and retained in-frame rearrangements with V and J assigned. These tables miss some clones; where compared with another copy, unresolved V genes account for less than half of the shortfall, and the remainder is unexplained. The sample table shows just under 70,000 clones, and approximately 80% are seen once. The ten largest clones add up to 5% to 8.5% of the sample. Sequenced sample: PBMCs. The receptors here all came from a human donor in good health.

The chain joins TRBV5-8 to TRBJ1-5; tentative D call: TRBD1 (5 bases). The CDR3 spans 15 residues. The ends were cut back, 2 bases at V and 2 bases at J, with 11 bases in the middle. Germline CDR1 SGHTS, CDR2 YDEGEE. For the CDR3, the DNA is TGTGCCAGCAGCTTTCGAAGGGGTGGCAATCAGCCCCAGCATTTT. This translates into CASSFRRGGNQPQHF.

The chain links TRBV30 to TRBJ1-2; no firm D call. CDR1 and CDR2 (germline): GTSNPN, SVGIG (reference sequence). The CDR3 has 14 residues. Trimming removed 0 bases from V and 6 bases from J, with 14 bases in between. The CDR3 DNA reads TGTGCCTGGAGTGTAGGGCACGCCGGGGATGGCTACACCTTC. This sequence encodes CAWSVGHAGDGYTF.

The chain couples TRBV4-1 to TRBJ1-1, with D maybe TRBD1 (6 bases). Trimming stripped 3 bases from V and 6 bases from J, with 14 bases between. Germline V gene data show CDR1 as MGHRA and CDR2 as YSYEKL. The CDR3 consists of 14 residues. CDR3 sequence reads: CASSHTGSIAEAFF. Here the CDR3 DNA reads TGCGCCAGCAGCCATACAGGGTCTATCGCTGAAGCTTTCTTT.

Comment on this clone: Germline is not matched at one junction end, which may reflect a read error. The J gene is TRBJ1-3, the V gene TRBV7-9, with unresolved D. The CDR3 is 15 residues long. Germline-derived CDR1 and CDR2 are SEHNR and FQNEAQ (reference sequence). CDR3 sequence: CSSSPQGRTGNTIYF. The DNA for the CDR3 is TGTTCCAGCAGCCCCCAAGGCAGGACTGGAAACACCATATATTTT.